This TCR beta chain is drawn from a study of technical replicates of blood from a few donors. The protocol was immunoSEQ multiplex PCR, while the TCRdb copy is restricted to in-frame clones and leaves out a portion. The sample lists 44,000 or so clones; around nine tenths were seen once. The sequenced sample consisted of PBMCs. The receptor was isolated from a human donor in good health. Some clones in this sample may be carry-over from other donors' samples.

The chain's CDR3 is CASSLIRGSYNSPLHF. CDR3 bases: TGTGCCAGCAGCTTGATCAGGGGATCCTATAATTCACCCCTCCACTTT. The V call is TRBV5-6, the J call TRBJ1-6; perhaps TRBD1 as D (6 bases). The CDR3 runs to 16 residues. Germline-derived CDR1 and CDR2 are SGHDT and YYEEEE. V gave up 1 base and J gave up 1 base, with 9 bases separating them.